These 4 T cell receptor beta chains came from one sample sequenced in a study of cytomegalovirus exposure and HLA in healthy donors. Method: immunoSEQ multiplex PCR; TCRdb's copy keeps in-frame clones and lacks some. The sample contains approximately 120,000 clones, about 91% of which appear only once. Sequences were obtained from PBMCs. The receptor set was obtained from a woman between 18 and 30 years old in good health and CMV-seronegative.

The gene calls are TRBV4-2 and TRBJ2-7; D is possibly TRBD1 (6 bases). Trimming shortened V by 4 bases and J by 3 bases, and 13 bases separated the two germline ends. This CDR3 has 14 residues. From germline, CDR1 is LGHNA and CDR2 YNFKEQ. The CDR3 DNA sequence: TGTGCCAGCAGCCCAGTGACAGGAAACTACGAGCAGTACTTC. Protein sequence: CASSPVTGNYEQYF.

The chain is built from TRBV5-4 and TRBJ2-3; D may be TRBD2 (6 bases). V lost 4 bases to trimming and J lost 6 bases, with 15 bases between them. CDR3 size: 14 residues. CDR1 and CDR2 from the germline V gene are SGHNT and YYREEE (reference sequence). The CDR3 DNA is TGTGCCAGCAGCCCGGGGCGGGGTTGGGATACGCAGTATTTT. Protein product: CASSPGRGWDTQYF. Based on the CDR3 plus reference TRBV5-4 and TRBJ2-3, the full variable domain is ETGVTQSPTHLIKTRGQQVTLRCSSQSGHNTVSWYQQALGQGPQFIFQYYREEENGRGNFPPRFSGLQFPNYSSELNVNALELDDSALYLCASSPGRGWDTQYFGPGTRLTVL.

This chain connects TRBV7-8 to TRBJ2-7; 8 nucleotides align to TRBD2. CDR1 is SGHVS and CDR2 is FQNEAQ in the germline V gene. V trimming: 2 bases; J trimming: 4 bases; junction bases outside the gene matches: 7. The CDR3 runs 15 residues. For the CDR3, the DNA is TGTGCCAGCAGCTTAAGCGGACTAGCAACTTACGAGCAGTACTTC. It encodes CASSLSGLATYEQYF.

The V call is TRBV6-5, the J call TRBJ1-4; 7 bases match TRBD1. Germline trimming cut 2 bases from V and 5 bases from J; bases unmatched to any gene: 5. There are 15 residues in the CDR3. Germline CDR1 is MNHEY and CDR2 is SVGAGI. CDR3 coding DNA: TGTGCCAGCAGTTACCTTGGGACAGTGAATGAAAAACTGTTTTTT. Protein: CASSYLGTVNEKLFF.